The clone carrying this TCR beta chain was seen a few times. The antigen remains unidentified. These data originate in a study of T cell repertoires in cytomegalovirus infection. For the study at large: Well-studied HLA-B-restricted CMV epitopes were used in the study alongside recently identified HLA-C-restricted ones.

V was shortened by 2 bases and J by 3 bases, with 14 bases between the two germline ends. The CDR3 contains 15 residues. Germline CDR1 reads LNHDA; CDR2 reads SQIVND (reference sequence). TCRdb called the reads again in MiXCR, with one record for every CDR3 protein. The sample shows around 900,000 distinct CDR3 sequences, 30% to 40% of them seen only once. This chain joins TRBV19 and TRBJ2-7; maybe TRBD2 (6 bases). The specimen comprised cultured CD8+ T cells from PBMCs, sampled from culture after CMV antigen stimulation. This sequence was found in a human donor in good health (CMV status not recorded). Some clones in this sample may be carry-over from other donors' samples. The CDR3: CASSINLGLFYEQYF. CDR3 nucleotide sequence: TGTGCCAGTAGTATAAACTTGGGACTGTTCTACGAGCAGTACTTC.